Shown below are 10 T cell receptor beta chains from a single sample sequenced in a study of post-analysis software for immune sequencing data. General study points: Controls showed lower frequencies than patients for several TRBV segments, and TRBV5-6, TRBV5-1 and TRBV20-1 were among these.

Presence of unique molecular identifiers characterized the TCR beta cDNA libraries. TCRdb ran MiXCR on the PCR reads and lists one entry per CDR3 protein. This sample carries hundreds of thousands of distinct CDR3 sequences, 40% to 50% of them seen once, and the ten largest clones take more than 1.5%. No antigen is known for these receptors. Sequenced: blood. The receptor set was obtained from a girl aged 5 to 17 with multiple sclerosis.

There are a few counts of this clonotype. This chain uses TRBV4-2 with TRBJ2-5; the D is unclear. Trimming cost V 6 bases and J 1 base, with 9 bases left between them. Germline assignment: CDR1 LGHNA and CDR2 YNFKEQ. The CDR3 spans 13 residues. The CDR3 DNA follows: TGTGCCAGCAGTGAGATTGTCCAAGAGACCCAGTACTTC. Protein sequence: CASSEIVQETQYF.

The chain has TRBV12-3 or TRBV12-4 and TRBJ1-1; no reliable D call. The length of the CDR3 is 13 residues. The V and J ends lost 0 bases and 11 bases respectively, with 13 bases between them. The CDR3: CASSLAPGATAFF. The CDR3 DNA is TGTGCCAGCAGTTTAGCGCCAGGAGCGACGGCTTTCTTT.

This chain connects TRBV5-7 to TRBJ2-6; TRBD1 agrees at 7 bases. TRBV5-7 is known as an ORF, though its function is uncertain. The CDR3 is 16 residues long. With V trimmed by 1 base and J by 4 bases, 5 bases remained unmatched. Here the CDR3 DNA reads TGTGCCAGCAGCTTGAACAGGGGACCAGGGGCCAACGTCCTGACTTTC. Amino acids: CASSLNRGPGANVLTF.

On this clonotype itself: At one end, the junction sequence differs from germline, possibly due to a read error. The chain is built from TRBV29-1 and TRBJ1-2; D unclear. This CDR3 has 9 amino acids. CDR1 and CDR2 from the germline V gene are SQVTM and ANQGSEA. The chain's CDR3 is CSVEDGYTF. The CDR3 region has the DNA TGCAGCGTGGAAGATGGCTACACCTTC.

The V and J genes are TRBV5-1 and TRBJ2-3; 12 bases are a match to TRBD2. This CDR3 contains 16 residues. Per germline, CDR1 SGHRS and CDR2 YFSETQ. The V gene end was trimmed by 5 bases and the J gene end by 3 bases; junction bases not matched to a gene: 7. CDR3 region: CASRPLAGGPTDTQYF. CDR3 coding DNA: TGCGCCAGCAGGCCCCTAGCGGGAGGGCCGACAGATACGCAGTATTTT.

V usage is TRBV12-3 or TRBV12-4 and J usage is TRBJ1-1; D gene uncertain. V lost 2 bases and J 7 bases, leaving 8 bases between the germline ends. The CDR3 has 12 amino acids. The DNA for the CDR3 is TGTGCCAGCAGTTTAACACAGAGTGAAGCTTTCTTT. Protein product: CASSLTQSEAFF.

This clonotype has only a few counts. The chain is built from TRBV12-3 or TRBV12-4 and TRBJ2-1; TRBD2 aligns across 7 bases. The ends lost 2 bases at V and 5 bases at J; junction bases unmatched: 9. The CDR3 sequence is 16 residues long. CDR3 DNA: TGTGCCAGCAGTTTATCGAGTGGGAGGGAAGACAATGAGCAGTTCTTC. Protein: CASSLSSGREDNEQFF.

This clonotype was counted between two and nine times. The chain carries TRBV9 and TRBJ2-7, with D possibly being TRBD2 (5 bases). The CDR3 is made up of 15 amino acids. Trimming left V 0 bases short and J 2 bases short, with 12 bases between. Germline CDR1 SGDLS, CDR2 YYNGEE. The CDR3 nucleotides read TGTGCCAGCAGCGTAGTGGACGGGGATACCTACGAGCAGTACTTC. Encoded protein: CASSVVDGDTYEQYF.

This clonotype was observed a handful of times. The chain couples TRBV29-1 to TRBJ2-1, with 8 nucleotides matching TRBD2. Germline V CDR1 and CDR2: SQVTM, ANQGSEA. The J segment lost 2 bases and the V segment lost 6 bases, leaving 3 bases of the junction unmatched. This CDR3 region has 13 residues. The CDR3 DNA reads TGCAGCGTAGTACTAGCGGCCTACAATGAGCAGTTCTTC. It codes for CSVVLAAYNEQFF.

V is TRBV24-1 and J is TRBJ2-7; no firm D call. The CDR3 loop spans 11 amino acids. From germline, CDR1 is KGHDR and CDR2 SFDVKD. V was trimmed by 5 bases and J by 4 bases, leaving 5 bases between them. The DNA of the CDR3 is TGTGCCACCAGTGGAGTATACGAGCAGTACTTC. Amino acid sequence: CATSGVYEQYF.